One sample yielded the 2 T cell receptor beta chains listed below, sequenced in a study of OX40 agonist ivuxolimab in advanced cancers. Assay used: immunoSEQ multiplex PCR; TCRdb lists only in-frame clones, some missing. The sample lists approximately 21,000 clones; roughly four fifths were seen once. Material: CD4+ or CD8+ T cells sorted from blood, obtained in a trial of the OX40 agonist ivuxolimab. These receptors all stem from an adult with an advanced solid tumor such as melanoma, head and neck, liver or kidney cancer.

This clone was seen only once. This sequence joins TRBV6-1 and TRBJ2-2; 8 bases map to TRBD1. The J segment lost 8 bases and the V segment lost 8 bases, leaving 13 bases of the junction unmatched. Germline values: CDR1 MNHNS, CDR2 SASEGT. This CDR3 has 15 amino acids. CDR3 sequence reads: CASPVNDRGWGELFF. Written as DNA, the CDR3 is TGTGCCAGCCCAGTTAACGACAGGGGATGGGGGGAGCTGTTTTTT.

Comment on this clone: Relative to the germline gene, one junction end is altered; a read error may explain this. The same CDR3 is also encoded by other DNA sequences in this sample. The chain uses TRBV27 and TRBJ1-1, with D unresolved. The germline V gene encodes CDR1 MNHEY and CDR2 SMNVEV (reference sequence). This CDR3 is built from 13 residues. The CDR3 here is CASSLSIGVGAFF. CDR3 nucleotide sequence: TGTGCCAGCAGCTTATCGATCGGAGTCGGCGCTTTCTTT.